This entry lists 9 T cell receptor beta chains sequenced from one sample in a study of human T cells and chemical hapten exposure. Time point denoted: pre-sensitization, week 0. Treatment meaning: therapeutic diphenylcyclopropenone sensitization with weekly scalp DPC. In TCRdb, the RACE reads were re-called with MiXCR into one record per CDR3 protein. The sample shows approximately 400,000 distinct CDR3 sequences, 5.1% of them seen only once. The source was whole blood, collected in connection with sensitization to the hapten diphenylcyclopropenone (DPC). The origin of the receptors is a woman aged 50 to 60 with alopecia areata. Some clones in this sample may be carry-over from other donors' samples.

This clonotype was detected many times. The chain carries TRBV5-5 and TRBJ2-5, with D unclear. Between the trimmed V and J ends, which lost 4 bases and 4 bases, there was a span of 14 bases. Germline V CDR1 and CDR2: SGHKS, YYEKEE (reference sequence). The CDR3 loop spans 14 amino acids. The CDR3 coding sequence is TGTGCCAGCAGCCGCGAAGGGCGTGGAGAGACCCAGTACTTC. As protein: CASSREGRGETQYF.

This clonotype was seen at least ten times. The rearrangement links TRBV11-2 to TRBJ2-7, with a tentative D call TRBD2 (6 bases). The CDR3 has 19 residues. The germline V and J ends were trimmed by 4 bases and 2 bases, with 27 bases remaining between them. Looked up from germline, CDR1 is SGHAT and CDR2 is FQNNGV. The CDR3, as DNA: TGTGCCAGCAGCTCCCAGCGGGCCTCCGCTAAGAGCTCACCCTACGAGCAGTACTTC. Its translation: CASSSQRASAKSSPYEQYF.

The CDR3 DNA follows: TGCGCCAGCAGCTTGAACGGTCATAGCACAGATACGCAGTATTTT. Encoded protein: CASSLNGHSTDTQYF. The chain recombines TRBV5-1 with TRBJ2-3; D gene ambiguous. Germline V gene data show CDR1 as SGHRS and CDR2 as YFSETQ. Between the trimmed V and J ends, which lost 1 base and 0 bases, there was a span of 9 bases. The CDR3 has 15 residues.

This clonotype was found a few times. The chain carries TRBV12-3 or TRBV12-4 and TRBJ2-6; 8 bases align to TRBD2. V lost 4 bases to trimming and J lost 0 bases; unmatched junction nucleotides: 8. The CDR3 consists of 18 residues. The CDR3 DNA follows: TGTGCCAGCAGTTCCCCAGCGGGAGCTCCCTCTGGGGCCAACGTCCTGACTTTC. Protein product: CASSSPAGAPSGANVLTF.

This clonotype was seen ten or more times. This CDR3 is CASSSGGSGTDTQYF. The CDR3 DNA reads TGTGCCAGCAGCTCCGGGGGGTCCGGAACAGATACGCAGTATTTT. The gene calls are TRBV7-3 and TRBJ2-3; TRBD2 matches at 7 bases. CDR1 and CDR2 from the germline V gene are SGHTA and FQGTGA. The ends lost 4 bases at V and 3 bases at J; junction bases unmatched: 7. This CDR3 is 15 amino acids long.

This clonotype turned up a few times. The chain employs TRBV7-2 and TRBJ2-4, with 12 bases that match TRBD2. This CDR3 has 20 residues. J was trimmed by 0 bases and V by 1 base; bases with no gene match: 10. Per the germline V gene, CDR1 is SGHTA and CDR2 is FQGNSA. CDR3 in amino acids: CASSLVGIGLAGLAKNIQYF. CDR3 DNA: TGTGCCAGCAGCTTAGTTGGGATAGGACTAGCGGGGCTAGCCAAAAACATTCAGTACTTC.

This clonotype was found many times. The chain has TRBV12-3 or TRBV12-4 and TRBJ2-2; tentatively, D is TRBD1 (5 bases). V was trimmed by 0 bases and J by 4 bases, leaving 9 bases between them. This CDR3 has 15 residues. In nucleotides, the CDR3 is TGTGCCAGCAGTTTAGCCCAGGGTACCACCGGGGAGCTGTTTTTT. Translated, it gives CASSLAQGTTGELFF.

This clonotype was observed a handful of times. The chain uses TRBV13 and TRBJ2-3, with 9 bases lining up with TRBD2. CDR1 PRHDT and CDR2 FYEKMQ come from the germline V gene (reference sequence). V dropped 5 bases and J dropped 6; count of bases not matched to a gene: 12. The CDR3 totals 16 residues. The CDR3 DNA reads TGTGCCAGCAGCCCCTCCCTCGCGGGAGGGGAGGATACGCAGTATTTT. Translating gives CASSPSLAGGEDTQYF.

The chain recombines TRBV4-1 with TRBJ2-7, with no clear D. V was pared by 3 bases and J by 4 bases, with 13 bases between. The CDR3 totals 14 residues. Germline-derived CDR1 and CDR2 are MGHRA and YSYEKL. CDR3 coding DNA: TGCGCCAGCAGCCAGCCTGGGCGAAGATACGAGCAGTACTTC. Encoded protein: CASSQPGRRYEQYF.